This T cell receptor (beta chain) was sequenced in a study of control samples from healthy donors and cancer patients. The CDR3 totals 18 residues. The V and J ends lost 1 base and 3 bases, in that order; junction bases with no gene match: 8. Germline V CDR1 and CDR2: MRHNA, SNTAGT. TCRdb's table, derived via immunoSEQ multiplex PCR, lists solely in-frame clones and lacks some. In the table there are around 58,000 clones, roughly 95% of which are singletons. Sequencing was done on a sample of blood. This sequence originates from a woman between 18 and 29 years old in good health. This rearrangement joins TRBV6-4 to TRBJ2-6; 8 nucleotides align to TRBD2. CDR3 coding DNA: TGTGCCAGCAGTGACTACCCCCGGGGGGGGGATGGGGCCAACGTCCTGACTTTC. It translates to CASSDYPRGGDGANVLTF.